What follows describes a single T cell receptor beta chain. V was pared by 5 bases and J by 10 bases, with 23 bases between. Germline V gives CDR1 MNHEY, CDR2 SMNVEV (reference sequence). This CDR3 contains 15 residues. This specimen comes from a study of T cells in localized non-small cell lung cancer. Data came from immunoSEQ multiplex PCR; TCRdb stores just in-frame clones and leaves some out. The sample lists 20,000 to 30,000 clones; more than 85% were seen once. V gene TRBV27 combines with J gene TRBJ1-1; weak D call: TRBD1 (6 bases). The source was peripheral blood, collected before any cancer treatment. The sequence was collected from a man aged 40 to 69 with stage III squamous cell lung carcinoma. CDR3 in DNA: TGTGCCAGCAGTCCGTATAAACAGGGTGGCGAGGGAGCTTTCTTT. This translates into CASSPYKQGGEGAFF.